This T cell receptor (beta chain) was retrieved from a study of cytotoxic CD8 clonotypes in ibrutinib-treated CLL. The V gene's germline CDR1 is MGHDK and CDR2 SYGVNS. The CDR3 extends over 17 amino acids. With V trimmed by 2 bases and J by 5 bases, 8 bases remained unmatched. Assay: immunoSEQ multiplex PCR; the TCRdb copy retains only in-frame clones and omits some. The data show fewer than 400,000 clones, 60% to 80% seen once. The TCR originated in a human donor with chronic lymphocytic leukemia. The chain employs TRBV25-1 and TRBJ2-1; 11 nucleotides agree with TRBD2. The sequenced sample was PBMCs, obtained after 36 months of ibrutinib treatment. CDR3 coding DNA: TGTGCCAGCAGTGAAGTCCGACTAGCGGGAACCGACAATGAGCAGTTCTTC. Translated, it gives CASSEVRLAGTDNEQFF.